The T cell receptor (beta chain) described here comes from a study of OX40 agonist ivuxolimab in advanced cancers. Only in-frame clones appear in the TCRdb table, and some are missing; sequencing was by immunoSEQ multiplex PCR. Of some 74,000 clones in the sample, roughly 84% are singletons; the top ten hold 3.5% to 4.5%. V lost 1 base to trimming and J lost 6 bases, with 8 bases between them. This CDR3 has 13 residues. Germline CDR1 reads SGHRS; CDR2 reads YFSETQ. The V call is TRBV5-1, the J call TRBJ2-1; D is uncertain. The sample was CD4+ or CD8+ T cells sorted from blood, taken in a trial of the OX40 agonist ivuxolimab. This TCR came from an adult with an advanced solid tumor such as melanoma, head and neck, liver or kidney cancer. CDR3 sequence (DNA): TGCGCCAGCAGCTTGCAAGTCGGCAATGAGCAGTTCTTC. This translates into CASSLQVGNEQFF.